These 8 T cell receptor beta chains share one sample of origin, sequenced in a study of identical twins. TCRdb processed the 5' RACE reads anew with MiXCR; each CDR3 protein has one entry. The repertoire holds around 570,000 distinct CDR3 sequences, with approximately 9.6% as singletons. These same data were also listed under a study on yellow fever vaccine responses in identical twins.

Sequencing used PBMCs. These receptors originate from a woman aged 18-29 years in good health.

The chain employs TRBV4-2 and TRBJ2-7; D possibly uses TRBD1 or TRBD2 (5 bases each). Germline CDR1 and CDR2: LGHNA and YNFKEQ. The CDR3 has 14 amino acids. V was trimmed by 5 bases and J by 2 bases, leaving 13 bases between them. CDR3 sequence reads: CASSGVVGAYEQYF. In nucleotides, the CDR3 is TGTGCCAGCAGCGGGGTAGTGGGGGCCTACGAGCAGTACTTC.

V and J are TRBV9 and TRBJ2-7; D not certain. The germline V gene has CDR1 SGDLS and CDR2 YYNGEE. The CDR3 consists of 14 residues. The V gene lost 3 bases and the J gene lost 1 base, with 11 bases spanning the gap. CDR3 in DNA: TGTGCCAGCAGCGCCCACGACTTGTCCTACGAGCAGTACTTC. Its protein product is CASSAHDLSYEQYF. Based on the CDR3 plus reference TRBV9 and TRBJ2-7, the full variable domain is DSGVTQTPKHLITATGQRVTLRCSPRSGDLSVYWYQQSLDQGLQFLIQYYNGEERAKGNILERFSAQQFPDLHSELNLSSLELGDSALYFCASSAHDLSYEQYFGPGTRLTVT.

This clonotype was detected only a few times. The J gene is TRBJ1-5, the V gene TRBV2; D is uncertain. With 2 bases removed from V and 4 bases from J, the gap between germline ends came to 9 bases. This CDR3 is built from 14 residues. CDR1 SNHLY and CDR2 FYNNEI come from the germline V gene. The CDR3 sequence is CASSEQRGNQPQHF. The CDR3 DNA follows: TGTGCCAGCAGTGAACAGCGGGGAAATCAGCCCCAGCATTTT.

This clonotype was detected only a few times. This chain connects TRBV10-2 to TRBJ2-5; TRBD2 matches at 9 bases. This CDR3 spans 16 amino acids. J gave up 3 bases and V 0 bases, and 5 bases lay outside the gene matches. The germline V gene encodes CDR1 WSHSY and CDR2 SAAADI. CDR3 sequence reads: CASSESLAGIEETQYF. The CDR3 nucleotides read TGCGCCAGCAGTGAGTCCCTAGCGGGGATCGAAGAGACCCAGTACTTC.

This clonotype was found many times. The chain employs TRBV7-2 and TRBJ2-5; 12 nucleotides align to TRBD2. The CDR3 sequence is 16 residues long. The J segment lost 2 bases and the V segment lost 5 bases, leaving 6 bases of the junction unmatched. Looked up from germline, CDR1 is SGHTA and CDR2 is FQGNSA. CDR3 region: CASSPWTSGAQETQYF. In DNA form, the CDR3 reads TGTGCCAGCAGCCCCTGGACTAGCGGGGCACAAGAGACCCAGTACTTC.

J is TRBJ2-7 and V is TRBV28, with D hard to call. From germline, CDR1 is MDHEN and CDR2 SYDVKM. The V end was cut by 1 base, the J end by 0 bases, with 7 bases between. The CDR3 is 14 residues long. In DNA form, the CDR3 reads TGTGCCAGCAGTTTATATAAGGGCTCCTACGAGCAGTACTTC. This sequence encodes CASSLYKGSYEQYF.

The V call is TRBV5-1, the J call TRBJ1-2, with D unclear. This CDR3 region has 12 residues. Trimming took 0 bases from V and 7 from J, leaving 7 bases between them. The germline V gene has CDR1 SGHRS and CDR2 YFSETQ. In DNA form, the CDR3 reads TGCGCCAGCAGCTTGGTGGGTACTGGCTACACCTTC. It specifies CASSLVGTGYTF.

This clonotype was found many times. The rearrangement links TRBV29-1 to TRBJ1-1; no clear D. Germline loops: CDR1 SQVTM, CDR2 ANQGSEA. CDR3 size: 12 residues. V lost 7 bases and J 7 bases, leaving 16 bases between the germline ends. Here the CDR3 DNA reads TGCAGCGGGACCAAAGGAGGTCGTGAAGCTTTCTTT. Translated, it gives CSGTKGGREAFF.